A single sample is the source of the 10 T cell receptor beta chains below, sequenced in a study of cytomegalovirus exposure and HLA in healthy donors. The PCR employed 60 Vbeta primers together with 13 Jbeta primers. This table comes from immunoSEQ multiplex PCR, and its TCRdb copy is limited to in-frame clones, with some not included. This table has 220,000 or so clones, roughly three quarters appearing once. The sequencing sample was made of PBMCs. These receptors were taken from a man between 45 and 60 years old in good health and CMV-seronegative.

This chain connects TRBV15 to TRBJ2-7, with D maybe TRBD2 (6 bases). The CDR3 covers 15 residues. Germline CDR1 is LNHNV and CDR2 is YYDKDF (reference sequence). V lost 1 base, J lost 5 bases, and 15 bases lay in between. The chain's CDR3 is CATSRATGVGNEQYF. In DNA, the CDR3 is TGTGCCACCAGCAGAGCTACGGGAGTGGGCAACGAGCAGTACTTC.

The rearrangement joins TRBV10-3 to TRBJ1-5, with D perhaps TRBD1 (6 bases). The V end lost 5 bases, the J end lost 8 bases, and 16 bases lay between the germline ends. Germline V gene lookup returns CDR1 ENHRY and CDR2 SYGVKD. The CDR3 runs to 14 residues. The CDR3: CAISPNREVEPQHF. In DNA, the CDR3 is TGTGCCATCAGTCCTAACAGGGAAGTGGAGCCCCAGCATTTT.

The rearrangement joins TRBV5-1 to TRBJ1-2; maybe TRBD1 (5 bases). V shed 4 bases and J shed 1 base, with 8 bases lying between them. This CDR3 region has 13 residues. Germline CDR1 reads SGHRS; CDR2 reads YFSETQ. In DNA form, the CDR3 reads TGCGCCAGCAGCATTGACAGTAACTATGGCTACACCTTC. This encodes CASSIDSNYGYTF.

The V call is TRBV5-1, the J call TRBJ2-3, with D possibly TRBD2 on 6 matching bases. The CDR3 sequence is 13 residues long. V was cut by 7 bases and J by 2 bases, with 11 bases left in between. CDR1 and CDR2 (germline): SGHRS, YFSETQ. CDR3 DNA sequence: TGCGCCAGCGCGGGAACAGTCACAGATACGCAGTATTTT. Its translation: CASAGTVTDTQYF.

The sample holds one count of this clone. V usage is TRBV9 and J usage is TRBJ1-5, with 11 bases lining up with TRBD1. V lost 5 bases, J lost 5 bases, and 6 bases stayed unmatched. The CDR3 length is 15 residues. CDR1 is SGDLS, CDR2 YYNGEE, per germline. CDR3 in amino acids: CASSGTGGIYQPQHF. In DNA, the CDR3 is TGTGCCAGCAGTGGGACAGGGGGAATATATCAGCCCCAGCATTTT.

The chain employs TRBV5-1 and TRBJ2-5; D unclear. The CDR3 covers 14 residues. Germline V gene sequence: CDR1 SGHRS, CDR2 YFSETQ. V gave up 4 bases and J gave up 2 bases, with 12 bases separating them. In DNA, the CDR3 is TGCGCCAGCAGCAGTAATATACTGCAAGAGACCCAGTACTTC. Amino acid sequence: CASSSNILQETQYF.

To note about this clone: This same CDR3 is encoded by further DNA sequences in the sample. The chain combines TRBV5-6 with TRBJ2-7; a weak D match, TRBD1 (5 bases). The germline CDR1 and CDR2 sequences are SGHDT and YYEEEE. The CDR3 sequence is 15 residues long. Trimming took off 3 bases at V and 0 bases at J, with 13 bases between the two ends. CDR3 loop: CASSYRSSISYEQYF. The CDR3, as DNA: TGTGCCAGCAGCTACAGGTCCTCCATCTCCTACGAGCAGTACTTC.

The chain carries TRBV4-2 and TRBJ2-7, with TRBD2 identical over 7 bases. The CDR3 is 16 residues long. The germline V gene has CDR1 LGHNA and CDR2 YNFKEQ. The V segment lost 1 base and the J segment 2 bases; nucleotides outside the gene matches: 8. This chain's CDR3 is CASSQGPSGKTYEQYF. In DNA form, the CDR3 reads TGTGCCAGCAGCCAAGGGCCCAGCGGGAAAACCTACGAGCAGTACTTC.

The gene calls are TRBV7-9 and TRBJ1-5; 10 bases are shared with TRBD1. CDR1 and CDR2 from the germline V gene are SEHNR and FQNEAQ (reference sequence). CDR3 length: 15 amino acids. Trimming at V came to 6 bases and at J to 3 bases, leaving 5 bases not matched to a gene. DNA for the CDR3: TGTGCCAGCAGGTCGGGGACAGGGGCCAATCAGCCCCAGCATTTT. Its protein product is CASRSGTGANQPQHF.

This sequence joins TRBV5-1 and TRBJ1-1, with 9 bases fitting TRBD1. The V gene's germline CDR1 is SGHRS and CDR2 YFSETQ. This CDR3 has 16 residues. V trimming: 4 bases; J trimming: 3 bases; junction bases outside the gene matches: 10. The CDR3 nucleotides are TGCGCCAGCAGCCCTCGACAGGGGGGATCCTACACTGAAGCTTTCTTT. It encodes CASSPRQGGSYTEAFF.